Detailed here is one T cell receptor (beta chain). Its specific antigen is unknown. The input lacks base qualities; no much larger clone sits a single base away. The record originates from a study of OX40 agonist ivuxolimab in advanced cancers. Regarding the complete study: Ivuxolimab was an agonistic, fully human IgG2 monoclonal antibody directed against OX40 (CD134), a costimulatory receptor. Intravenous ivuxolimab was administered to patients every 2 weeks at six dose levels: 0.01, 0.1, 0.3, 1.5, 3 and 10 mg/kg. Among the 52 dose-escalation patients, 19 had hepatocellular carcinoma, approximately 15 melanoma, 9 renal cell carcinoma and 9 head and neck cancer. In the dose-escalation cohort, 82.7% of patients were male, and the mean age was approximately 64 years, with a range of about 23 to 80. Prior anti-PD-1, anti-PD-L1 or anti-CTLA-4 therapy was permitted, and roughly two fifths of dose-escalation patients had received checkpoint inhibitors. Three dose-escalation patients achieved partial responses, one with hepatocellular carcinoma and two with cutaneous melanoma. The purpose of peripheral TCRbeta sequencing was to test whether ivuxolimab changed TCR sequence diversity and led to clonal T-cell expansion. The paper reports the monotherapy dose-escalation portion (N of about 54 patients) of the phase I ivuxolimab trial. The investigation overall reported the following: The antigen specificity of the peripheral T cells that underwent clonal expansion was not determined. In the 0.1-3.0 mg/kg groups, partial responders were among the patients with the lowest normalized peripheral clonal expansion, particularly in CD8+ T cells. At doses of 0.1 to 3.0 mg/kg, clonal expansion of both CD4+ and CD8+ T cells in blood was seen between baseline and week 6. After ivuxolimab, expanded clones were on average more numerous among CD8+ T cells than among CD4+ T cells. Low levels of normalized T-cell clonal expansion were also shown by some nonresponding patients.

Based on the germline V gene, the CDR1 and CDR2 sequences are SGHTA and FQGNSA. Reading from cysteine to phenylalanine, the CDR3 counts 15 amino acids. The read is trimmed to its CDR3 DNA, 45 bases read in frame from base 1. V drops 5 bases and J drops 4 bases, leaving 15 bases in between. To sequence the TCRbeta CDR3 region, genomic DNA was isolated from the sorted cells. The immunoSEQ Assay was used for sequencing of TCRbeta CDR3 regions. TCRdb holds this immuneACCESS table with in-frame rearrangements only. Some clones are missing; in checked studies, unresolved V genes explain under half, and the rest has no known cause. The sample data list approximately 90,000 clones, and about 90% of these were observed just once. The ten largest account for 4.5% to 5.5% of the sample. Patients with autoimmune disease history or receiving systemic immunosuppression were excluded from the trial. Peripheral blood for TCR sequencing was drawn from every dose cohort at baseline, at cycle 4 day 1 and at cycle 7 day 1. Samples were obtained from an open-label, multicenter, first-in-human phase I dose-escalation trial of ivuxolimab. Adults with locally advanced or metastatic head and neck squamous cell, hepatocellular, melanoma or renal cell carcinoma were enrolled in the trial. CD4+ and CD8+ T cells were sorted separately from peripheral blood before TCR sequencing.

The chain was built from TRBV7-2 and TRBJ1-3; no D gene is confidently identified. The sequence was collected from an adult with an advanced solid tumor such as melanoma, head and neck, liver or kidney cancer. The sequencing used CD4+ or CD8+ T cells sorted from blood, collected in a trial of the OX40 agonist ivuxolimab. The DNA sequence is given as TGTGCCAGCAGCCGCCGCGGGGTGGAGGGAAACACCATATATTTT. This yields the protein CASSRRGVEGNTIYF.